This TCR beta chain was observed in a study of blood T cell repertoires in COVID-19. Overall study: Acute and convalescent COVID-19 samples came from the United States, Italy and Spain. PBMCs, B-cell-depleted T cells, or T cells provided the cDNA or gDNA that made up the material.

As processed by the authors: Cell counts per sample came from amplifying reference gene primers. Generated by immunoSEQ multiplex PCR, the TCRdb table keeps only in-frame clones and is missing some. The V and J calls and clone size come from that table; D and trimming were worked out from the DNA. The table records fewer than 250,000 clones, roughly four fifths of them present only once. Unmatched junction bases numbered 6, after V lost 5 bases and J lost 12 bases. The CDR3 length is 12 residues. The V and J genes are TRBV12-3 or TRBV12-4 and TRBJ1-2; 10 bases fit TRBD1. The sequenced sample consisted of peripheral blood. The TCR originated in a man between 45 and 60 years old with acute or convalescent COVID-19. The CDR3 reads CASSPGTGANTF. Here the CDR3 DNA reads TGTGCCAGCAGTCCCGGGACAGGGGCCAACACCTTC.